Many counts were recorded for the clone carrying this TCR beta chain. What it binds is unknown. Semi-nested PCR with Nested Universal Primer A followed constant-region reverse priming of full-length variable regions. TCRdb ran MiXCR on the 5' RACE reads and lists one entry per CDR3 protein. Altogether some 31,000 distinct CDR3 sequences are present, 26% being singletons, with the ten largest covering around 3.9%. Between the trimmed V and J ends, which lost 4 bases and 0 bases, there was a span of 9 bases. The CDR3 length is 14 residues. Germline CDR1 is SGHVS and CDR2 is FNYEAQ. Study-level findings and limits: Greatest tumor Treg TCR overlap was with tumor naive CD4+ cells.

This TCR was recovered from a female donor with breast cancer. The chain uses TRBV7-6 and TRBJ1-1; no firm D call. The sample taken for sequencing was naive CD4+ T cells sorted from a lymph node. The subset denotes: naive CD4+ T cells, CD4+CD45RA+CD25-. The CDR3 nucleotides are TGTGCCAGCAGCTCATCCGAGTTGAACACTGAAGCTTTCTTT. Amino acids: CASSSSELNTEAFF.